A selection of T cell receptor beta chains follows, all from one sample in a study of long-term antiretroviral therapy in people with HIV. Sequenced by immunoSEQ multiplex PCR; TCRdb stores in-frame clones only, minus some. Of 20,000 to 25,000 clones in the sample, around 80% were seen once. The input for sequencing was unsorted PBMCs, taken 4.1 years after starting antiretroviral therapy. Receptors were obtained from a woman between 40 and 50 years old with HIV. Each CDR3 is given with its conserved first and last residue. The D gene is left open where the match is weak. Where a row states a size, it is once, few, many or the class of an expanded clone; other rows omit it.

abundance	d_gene	v_gene	j_gene	CDR3aa	CDR3nt
once	TRBD2	TRBV18	TRBJ2-7	CASSPGPSGRPAYEQYF	TGTGCCAGCTCACCAGGACCTAGCGGGAGGCCCGCCTACGAGCAGTACTTC
NA	NA	TRBV19	TRBJ1-6	CASSRRINSPLHF	TGTGCCAGTAGTCGGCGGATAAATTCACCCCTCCACTTT
NA	NA	TRBV18	TRBJ1-1	CASSERQSMNTEAFF	TGTGCCAGCTCGGAGCGGCAATCAATGAACACTGAAGCTTTCTTT
NA	NA	TRBV5-1	TRBJ1-5	CASSPSSGRNQPQHF	TGCGCCAGCAGCCCATCCTCGGGGCGGAATCAGCCCCAGCATTTT
NA	TRBD1	TRBV5-6	TRBJ2-2	CASSPPSGTGTGELFF	TGTGCCAGCAGTCCACCCTCCGGGACAGGGACCGGGGAGCTGTTTTTT
NA	NA	TRBV7-8	TRBJ1-4	CASSRLGGWGEKLFF	TGTGCCAGCAGCCGATTAGGGGGATGGGGTGAAAAACTGTTTTTT
NA	NA	TRBV5-6	TRBJ2-5	CASRTGSQGWETQYF	TGTGCCAGCAGAACGGGGTCCCAGGGGTGGGAGACCCAGTACTTC
NA	NA	TRBV9	TRBJ1-1	CASSVATGMRTTEAFF	TGTGCCAGCAGCGTAGCTACAGGGATGAGGACCACTGAAGCTTTCTTT
NA	TRBD1	TRBV4-1	TRBJ2-7	CASSLDRDSMYEQYF	TGCGCCAGCAGCCTAGACAGGGATTCCATGTACGAGCAGTACTTC
NA	NA	TRBV4-3	TRBJ2-2	CASSHLANTGELFF	TGCGCCAGCAGCCATCTGGCGAACACCGGGGAGCTGTTTTTT
NA	TRBD1	TRBV2	TRBJ2-1	CASSDRDRGNNEQFF	TGTGCCAGCAGTGACAGGGACAGGGGGAATAATGAGCAGTTCTTC
NA	TRBD2	TRBV19	TRBJ2-1	CASTSGAGTSGRYNEQFF	TGTGCCAGTACGTCAGGAGCCGGGACTAGCGGCCGATACAATGAGCAGTTCTTC
NA	TRBD2	TRBV2	TRBJ2-1	CASLAGYYNEQFF	TGTGCCAGTCTAGCGGGGTACTACAATGAGCAGTTCTTC
few	NA	TRBV21-1	TRBJ1-6	CASSKDVTKCSYNSPLHF	TGTGCCAGCAGCAAAGACGTCACCAAGTGCTCCTATAATTCACCCCTCCACTTT
NA	NA	TRBV28	TRBJ1-2	CASSRLGRYTF	TGTGCCAGCAGCAGACTGGGGAGGTACACCTTC
NA	NA	TRBV5-1	TRBJ2-3	CASRAWGRDTDTQYF	TGCGCCAGCAGGGCTTGGGGCAGGGACACAGATACGCAGTATTTT
NA	NA	TRBV11-3	TRBJ2-7	CASSLGGILDEQYF	TGTGCCAGCAGCTTAGGTGGGATTTTGGACGAGCAGTACTTC
NA	TRBD1	TRBV5-6	TRBJ1-2	CASSWTGADGYTF	TGTGCCAGCAGCTGGACAGGTGCGGATGGCTACACCTTC
NA	NA	TRBV6-1	TRBJ2-5	CASSEPGVGTQYF	TGTGCCAGCAGTGAGCCAGGGGTGGGGACCCAGTACTTC
NA	TRBD1	TRBV9	TRBJ2-5	CASSVETGTGQETQYF	TGTGCCAGCAGCGTAGAGACAGGGACGGGCCAAGAGACCCAGTACTTC